Below, 27 T cell receptor beta chains from the same sample are listed, as sequenced in a study of T cells in Graves' hyperthyroidism and ophthalmopathy. RNA transcripts served as the template for amplifying TCR beta CDR3 regions. Primed by the HTBI set, a first-round RT-PCR was run on the TCR CDR3. Using its own MiXCR run on the multiplex PCR reads, TCRdb lists one record per CDR3 protein. This table has some 620,000 distinct CDR3 sequences, 15% to 20% appearing once. The sample was blood. The receptor source for this set is a woman aged 25 to 45 with Graves' hyperthyroidism.

This clonotype was found many times. The chain uses TRBV13 and TRBJ1-1; 8 nucleotides align to TRBD1. Trimming at V came to 1 base and at J to 11 bases, leaving 6 bases not matched to a gene. The CDR3 has 13 residues. Germline assignment: CDR1 PRHDT and CDR2 FYEKMQ (reference sequence). CDR3 in DNA: TGTGCCAGCAGCTTAGCCCAGGACAGGGAGGCTTTCTTT. Protein sequence: CASSLAQDREAFF.

Many counts were recorded for this clonotype. The chain uses TRBV29-1 and TRBJ2-3; D tentatively fits TRBD1 or TRBD2 (5 bases each). Deletions cut 6 bases from V and 4 bases from J, with 17 bases between. The CDR3 has 14 amino acids. Germline assignment: CDR1 SQVTM and CDR2 ANQGSEA. The CDR3 DNA is TGCAGCGTAGACTACTGGGGGAACCCAGATACGCAGTATTTT. This translates into CSVDYWGNPDTQYF.

This clonotype has ten or more counts. The chain combines TRBV2 with TRBJ2-7; 7 bases match TRBD2. The V gene end was trimmed by 4 bases and the J gene end by 3 bases; junction bases not matched to a gene: 6. The CDR3 contains 14 residues. Germline CDR1 is SNHLY and CDR2 is FYNNEI. Here the CDR3 reads CASSVASGIYEQYF. In DNA form, the CDR3 reads TGTGCCAGCAGTGTGGCTAGCGGTATCTACGAGCAGTACTTC.

This clonotype has a count of ten or more. The chain uses TRBV28 and TRBJ2-1; D tentatively fits TRBD1 or TRBD2 (5 bases each). The length of the CDR3 is 15 residues. The germline gives CDR1 MDHEN, CDR2 SYDVKM. Trimming removed 2 bases at V and 1 base at J, with 9 bases between. This chain's CDR3 is CASSLSRESYNEQFF. CDR3 sequence (DNA): TGTGCCAGCAGTTTAAGCAGGGAGTCCTACAATGAGCAGTTCTTC. The full variable domain, completed using reference TRBV28 and TRBJ2-1, is DVKVTQSSRYLVKRTGEKVFLECVQDMDHENMFWYRQDPGLGLRLIYFSYDVKMKEKGDIPEGYSVSREKKERFSLILESASTNQTSMYLCASSLSRESYNEQFFGPGTRLTVL.

This clonotype was detected many times. The V call is TRBV20-1, the J call TRBJ1-5; weak D call: TRBD1 (5 bases). There are 14 residues in the CDR3. CDR1 is DFQATT and CDR2 is SNEGSKA in the germline V gene (reference sequence). V was clipped by 3 bases and J by 6 bases, with 15 bases between them. CDR3 in DNA: TGCAGTGCTAGGGCCGGGACCTCAGGTCAGCCCCAGCATTTT. Translating gives CSARAGTSGQPQHF.

About this clonotype itself: The junction departs from germline at one end; a sequencing error may be responsible. The CDR3 nucleotides are TGTGTCAGCAGTCGTTATCCGGGACAGGGGTTTTCTGAAGCTTTCTTT. This codes for CVSSRYPGQGFSEAFF. This chain uses TRBV6-1 with TRBJ1-1; 10 nucleotides align to TRBD1. The CDR3 loop spans 16 amino acids. Germline CDR1 reads MNHNS; CDR2 reads SASEGT.

This clonotype was counted at least ten times. This chain connects TRBV6-5 to TRBJ2-6, with D tentatively TRBD1 or TRBD2 (6 bases each). The V gene's germline CDR1 is MNHEY and CDR2 SVGAGI. CDR3 length equals 18 residues. Trimming removed 2 bases at V and 3 bases at J, with 17 bases between. CDR3 sequence (DNA): TGTGCCAGCAGTTACGACTTTCCGGGGGCTGGTGGGGCCAACGTCCTGACTTTC. Residues: CASSYDFPGAGGANVLTF.

This clonotype was seen many times. This chain connects TRBV5-5 to TRBJ1-1, with a possible D match to TRBD1 (5 bases). Deletions cut 2 bases from V and 0 bases from J, with 11 bases between. The CDR3 totals 15 residues. Germline V CDR1 and CDR2: SGHKS, YYEKEE (reference sequence). CDR3 nucleotides: TGTGCCAGCAGCTTCAGGACATCTATGAACACTGAAGCTTTCTTT. It yields the protein CASSFRTSMNTEAFF.

A few counts support this clonotype. The chain uses TRBV19 and TRBJ2-2; TRBD2 might be the D (6 bases). The CDR3 length is 14 residues. Germline loops: CDR1 LNHDA, CDR2 SQIVND (reference sequence). V lost 1 base and J 7 bases, leaving 10 bases between the germline ends. CDR3 in amino acids: CASSIAGVVGELFF. The CDR3 bases are TGTGCCAGTAGTATAGCGGGAGTTGTCGGGGAGCTGTTTTTT.

The gene calls are TRBV10-3 and TRBJ1-1; D perhaps matches TRBD1 (5 bases). The V and J ends lost 0 bases and 10 bases respectively, with 12 bases between them. Germline assignment: CDR1 ENHRY and CDR2 SYGVKD. The CDR3 has 13 amino acids. CDR3 protein: CAISESPRGGAFF. DNA of the CDR3: TGTGCCATCAGTGAGTCCCCAAGGGGTGGAGCTTTCTTT.

This clonotype came up many times. The chain links TRBV30 to TRBJ2-3; D gene ambiguous. V shed 4 bases and J shed 7 bases, with 6 bases lying between them. Germline V gene lookup returns CDR1 GTSNPN and CDR2 SVGIG (reference sequence). The CDR3 has 10 amino acids. The CDR3 loop is CAWIDNTQYF. The CDR3 nucleotides are TGTGCCTGGATTGATAATACGCAGTATTTT.

This clonotype was detected ten times or more. The V and J genes are TRBV11-2 and TRBJ2-1; 8 bases are a match to TRBD2. V lost 2 bases, J lost 5 bases, and 11 bases stayed unmatched. In germline, CDR1 is SGHAT, CDR2 FQNNGV. The CDR3 consists of 17 residues. The CDR3 here is CASSLRGEGLENNEQFF. The DNA for the CDR3 is TGTGCCAGCAGCTTAAGGGGGGAGGGACTAGAGAACAATGAGCAGTTCTTC.

This clonotype was seen at least ten times. The chain recombines TRBV28 with TRBJ2-2, with D tentatively TRBD1 (5 bases). V lost 6 bases, J lost 4 bases, and 9 bases lay in between. Germline V CDR1 and CDR2: MDHEN, SYDVKM. The CDR3 runs to 13 residues. The CDR3 region has the DNA TGTGCCAGCAGCAGGGCGACCACCGGGGAGCTGTTTTTT. Encoded protein: CASSRATTGELFF.

This clonotype appeared a few times. The chain combines TRBV7-2 with TRBJ1-5, with a weak D call TRBD1 (6 bases). Germline-derived CDR1 and CDR2 are SGHTA and FQGNSA. The germline V and J ends were trimmed by 1 base and 0 bases, with 16 bases remaining between them. This CDR3 has 18 amino acids. CDR3 DNA: TGTGCCAGCAGCTTAGGACTCTTAGGGGGTTATAGCAATCAGCCCCAGCATTTT. Its protein product is CASSLGLLGGYSNQPQHF. Filled out from reference TRBV7-2 and TRBJ1-5, the complete variable domain reads GAGVSQSPSNKVTEKGKDVELRCDPISGHTALYWYRQSLGQGLEFLIYFQGNSAPDKSGLPSDRFSAERTGGSVSTLTIQRTQQEDSAVYLCASSLGLLGGYSNQPQHFGDGTRLSIL.

This clonotype was counted ten times or more. CDR3 sequence reads: CASREVPSTDTQYF. CDR3 bases: TGTGCCAGCAGAGAGGTCCCTAGCACAGATACGCAGTATTTT. The chain joins TRBV2 to TRBJ2-3, with D unclear. Trimming stripped 6 bases from V and 0 bases from J, with 10 bases between. Germline CDR1 reads SNHLY; CDR2 reads FYNNEI. The CDR3 contains 14 residues.

This clonotype was seen repeatedly, ten times or more. The chain is built from TRBV9 and TRBJ2-2; possible D gene TRBD2, 5 bases. Looked up from germline, CDR1 is SGDLS and CDR2 is YYNGEE. Trimming took off 0 bases at V and 6 bases at J, with 15 bases between the two ends. The CDR3 has 16 residues. The CDR3 protein is CASSVGLTPRAGELFF. The CDR3 DNA sequence: TGTGCCAGCAGCGTAGGATTGACCCCGCGGGCCGGGGAGCTGTTTTTT. The whole variable domain, remainder taken from reference TRBV9 and TRBJ2-2, is DSGVTQTPKHLITATGQRVTLRCSPRSGDLSVYWYQQSLDQGLQFLIQYYNGEERAKGNILERFSAQQFPDLHSELNLSSLELGDSALYFCASSVGLTPRAGELFFGEGSRLTVL.

This clonotype has just a few counts. The gene calls are TRBV4-3 and TRBJ2-1; D is undetermined. Between the trimmed V and J ends, which lost 2 bases and 5 bases, there was a span of 7 bases. The CDR3 runs to 13 residues. Germline CDR1 and CDR2: LGHNA and YSLEER. The CDR3 coding sequence is TGCGCCAGCAGCCAACTTAGCAACAATGAGCAGTTCTTC. It yields the protein CASSQLSNNEQFF.

This clonotype was seen repeatedly, ten times or more. This chain uses TRBV27 with TRBJ2-1; a possible D gene is TRBD2 (6 bases). The CDR3 is 15 amino acids. V shed 6 bases and J shed 8 bases, with 20 bases lying between them. Germline V gives CDR1 MNHEY, CDR2 SMNVEV (reference sequence). The CDR3 DNA follows: TGTGCCAGCAGAGGGGTTGGGAACTGGAGGGATGAGCAGTTCTTC. This encodes CASRGVGNWRDEQFF.

This clonotype has ten or more counts. The chain recombines TRBV12-3 or TRBV12-4 with TRBJ2-6; maybe TRBD2 (5 bases). V lost 3 bases and J lost 0, with 12 bases in between. The CDR3 extends over 17 amino acids. DNA for the CDR3: TGTGCCAGCAGTTTCCTCGGGGTAGTCTCTGGGGCCAACGTCCTGACTTTC. Amino acids: CASSFLGVVSGANVLTF.

This clonotype was observed at least ten times. V and J are TRBV7-8 and TRBJ1-5, with 9 bases aligning to TRBD1. The germline V gene has CDR1 SGHVS and CDR2 FQNEAQ. Losses at the gene ends were 5 bases for V and 2 bases for J; bases not matched to a gene: 4. This CDR3 contains 15 residues. CDR3 in DNA: TGTGCCAGCAGCATGGGACAGGGAGGCAATCAGCCCCAGCATTTT. This sequence encodes CASSMGQGGNQPQHF.

In this sample, this clonotype turned up many times. This chain connects TRBV12-3 or TRBV12-4 to TRBJ1-5; TRBD1 might be the D (5 bases). There are 13 residues in the CDR3. V lost 2 bases and J lost 8, with 10 bases in between. Written as DNA, the CDR3 is TGTGCCAGCAGTTTAAATGCGGGGGAGCCCCAGCATTTT. This sequence encodes CASSLNAGEPQHF.

This clonotype showed up just a few times. The V and J genes are TRBV28 and TRBJ2-2; the D gene is possibly TRBD1 (6 bases). The CDR3 contains 14 residues. Germline V gene sequence: CDR1 MDHEN, CDR2 SYDVKM. V was trimmed by 7 bases and J by 4 bases, leaving 13 bases between them. The CDR3: CASITQGPTGELFF. CDR3 nucleotides: TGTGCCAGCATCACACAGGGTCCCACCGGGGAGCTGTTTTTT.

Many counts were recorded for this clonotype. This chain links TRBV5-1 with TRBJ1-1; the D gene is possibly TRBD1 (5 bases). The length of the CDR3 is 15 residues. Germline CDR1 reads SGHRS; CDR2 reads YFSETQ. V lost 4 bases and J lost 3, with 16 bases in between. CDR3 coding DNA: TGCGCCAGCAGCCAGCTGGCAGGGAGGGACACTGAAGCTTTCTTT. Encoded protein: CASSQLAGRDTEAFF.

The chain joins TRBV29-1 to TRBJ2-2; D assignment may be TRBD1 or TRBD2 (5 bases each). CDR1 SQVTM and CDR2 ANQGSEA come from the germline V gene. V dropped 4 bases and J dropped 5 bases, with 17 bases sitting between them. The CDR3 has 15 amino acids. CDR3 nucleotide sequence: TGCAGCGTTGCTGGGGGTTCTTTTGGGACCGGGGAGCTGTTTTTT. It translates to CSVAGGSFGTGELFF.

This clonotype was detected only a few times. This chain links TRBV19 with TRBJ2-7, with 7 bases fitting TRBD1. V gave up 4 bases and J gave up 1 base; unmatched junction bases: 7. Germline V CDR1 and CDR2: LNHDA, SQIVND (reference sequence). This CDR3 spans 15 amino acids. This CDR3 reads CASSKMGTASYEQYF. The DNA of the CDR3 is TGTGCCAGTAGTAAAATGGGGACAGCTTCCTACGAGCAGTACTTC. The full variable domain, completed using reference TRBV19 and TRBJ2-7, is DGGITQSPKYLFRKEGQNVTLSCEQNLNHDAMYWYRQDPGQGLRLIYYSQIVNDFQKGDIAEGYSVSREKKESFPLTVTSAQKNPTAFYLCASSKMGTASYEQYFGPGTRLTVT.

This chain connects TRBV6-2 or TRBV6-3 to TRBJ2-7, with D tentatively TRBD1 or TRBD2 (5 bases each). CDR1 is MNHEY and CDR2 is SVGEGT in the germline V gene. V was shortened by 6 bases and J by 3 bases, with 15 bases between the two germline ends. CDR3 length: 14 amino acids. The CDR3 nucleotides are TGTGCCAGCAGCGGGGTGCCTAGGGGCTACGAGCAGTACTTC. Its protein product is CASSGVPRGYEQYF.

This chain joins TRBV7-3 and TRBJ2-7; TRBD2 matches 7 bases. V shed 2 bases and J 6 bases; nucleotides not matched to a gene: 13. CDR1 SGHTA and CDR2 FQGTGA come from the germline V gene. This CDR3 contains 16 residues. The CDR3 protein is CASSLSGGPGRFEQYF. DNA of the CDR3: TGTGCCAGCAGCTTATCGGGGGGACCGGGGAGATTCGAGCAGTACTTC.